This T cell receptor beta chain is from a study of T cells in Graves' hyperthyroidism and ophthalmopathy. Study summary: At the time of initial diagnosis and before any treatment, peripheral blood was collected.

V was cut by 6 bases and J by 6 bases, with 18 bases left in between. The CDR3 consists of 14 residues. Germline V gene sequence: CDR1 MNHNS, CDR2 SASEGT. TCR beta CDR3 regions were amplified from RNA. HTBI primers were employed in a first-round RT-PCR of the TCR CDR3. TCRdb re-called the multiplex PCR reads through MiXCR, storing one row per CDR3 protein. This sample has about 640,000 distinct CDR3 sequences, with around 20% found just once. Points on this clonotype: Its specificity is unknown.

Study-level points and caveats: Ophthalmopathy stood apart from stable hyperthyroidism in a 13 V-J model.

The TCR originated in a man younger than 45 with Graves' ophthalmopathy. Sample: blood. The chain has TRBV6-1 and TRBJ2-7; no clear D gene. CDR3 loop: CASRAGPNPGEQYF. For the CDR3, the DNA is TGTGCCAGCAGGGCCGGGCCAAACCCCGGCGAGCAGTACTTC.